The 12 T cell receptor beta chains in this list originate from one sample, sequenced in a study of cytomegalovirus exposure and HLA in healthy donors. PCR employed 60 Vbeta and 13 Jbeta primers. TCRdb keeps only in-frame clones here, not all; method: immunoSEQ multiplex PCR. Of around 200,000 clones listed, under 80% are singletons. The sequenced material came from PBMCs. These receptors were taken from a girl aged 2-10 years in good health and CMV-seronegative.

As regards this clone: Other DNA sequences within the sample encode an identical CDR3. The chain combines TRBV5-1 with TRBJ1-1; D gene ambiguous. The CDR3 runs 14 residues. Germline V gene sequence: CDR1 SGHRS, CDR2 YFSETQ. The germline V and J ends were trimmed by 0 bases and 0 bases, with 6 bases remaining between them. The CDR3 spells CASSLGQMNTEAFF. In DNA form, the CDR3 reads TGCGCCAGCAGCTTGGGGCAGATGAACACTGAAGCTTTCTTT. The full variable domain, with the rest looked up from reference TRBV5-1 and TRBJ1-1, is KAGVTQTPRYLIKTRGQQVTLSCSPISGHRSVSWYQQTPGQGLQFLFEYFSETQRNKGNFPGRFSGRQFSNSRSEMNVSTLELGDSALYLCASSLGQMNTEAFFGQGTRLTVV.

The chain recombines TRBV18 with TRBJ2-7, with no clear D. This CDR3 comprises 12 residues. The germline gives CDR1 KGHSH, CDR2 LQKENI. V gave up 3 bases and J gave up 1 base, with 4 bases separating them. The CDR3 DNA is TGTGCCAGCTCACCCAGGTCCTACGAGCAGTACTTC. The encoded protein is CASSPRSYEQYF. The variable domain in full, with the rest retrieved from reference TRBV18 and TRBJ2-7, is NAGVMQNPRHLVRRRGQEARLRCSPMKGHSHVYWYRQLPEEGLKFMVYLQKENIIDESGMPKERFSAEFPKEGPSILRIQQVVRGDSAAYFCASSPRSYEQYFGPGTRLTVT.

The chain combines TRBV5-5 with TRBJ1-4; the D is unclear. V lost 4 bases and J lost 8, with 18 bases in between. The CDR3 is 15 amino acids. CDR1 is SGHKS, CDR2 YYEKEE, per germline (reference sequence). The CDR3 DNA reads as TGTGCCAGCAGCCCCAGGACCGGGATCAACGAAAAACTGTTTTTT. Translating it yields CASSPRTGINEKLFF.

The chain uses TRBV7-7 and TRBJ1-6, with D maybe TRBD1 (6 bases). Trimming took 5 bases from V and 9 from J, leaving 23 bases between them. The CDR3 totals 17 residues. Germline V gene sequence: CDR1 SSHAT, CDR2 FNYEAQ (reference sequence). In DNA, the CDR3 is TGTGCCAGCAGCCCTACAGGGATGGCTGGGAAAGGTTCACCCCTCCACTTT. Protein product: CASSPTGMAGKGSPLHF.

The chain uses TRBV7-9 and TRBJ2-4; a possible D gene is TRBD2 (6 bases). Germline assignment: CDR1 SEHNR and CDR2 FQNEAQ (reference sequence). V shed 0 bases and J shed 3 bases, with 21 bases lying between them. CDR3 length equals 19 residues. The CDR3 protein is CASSLADTPGTRGKNIQYF. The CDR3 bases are TGTGCCAGCAGCTTAGCGGACACGCCAGGGACTCGGGGCAAAAACATTCAGTACTTC.

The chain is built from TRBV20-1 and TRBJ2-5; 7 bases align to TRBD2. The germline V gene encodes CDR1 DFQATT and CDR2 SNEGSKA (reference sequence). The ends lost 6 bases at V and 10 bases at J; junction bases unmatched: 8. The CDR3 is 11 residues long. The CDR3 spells CSAGVGRGQYF. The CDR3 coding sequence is TGCAGTGCCGGGGTGGGGAGGGGCCAGTACTTC.

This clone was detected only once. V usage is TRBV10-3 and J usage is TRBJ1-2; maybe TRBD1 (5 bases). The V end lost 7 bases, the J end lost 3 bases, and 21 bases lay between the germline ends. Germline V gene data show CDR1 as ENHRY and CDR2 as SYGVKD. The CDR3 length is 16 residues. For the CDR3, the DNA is TGTGCCATCAAGAGAGACGGTCCGGGGGGGGACTATGGCTACACCTTC. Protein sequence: CAIKRDGPGGDYGYTF.

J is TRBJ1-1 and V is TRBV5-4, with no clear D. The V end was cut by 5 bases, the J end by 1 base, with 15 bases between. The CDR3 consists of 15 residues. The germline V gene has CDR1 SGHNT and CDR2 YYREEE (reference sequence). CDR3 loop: CASRLGSSGNTEAFF. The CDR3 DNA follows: TGTGCCAGCAGGCTGGGATCCAGCGGGAACACTGAAGCTTTCTTT.

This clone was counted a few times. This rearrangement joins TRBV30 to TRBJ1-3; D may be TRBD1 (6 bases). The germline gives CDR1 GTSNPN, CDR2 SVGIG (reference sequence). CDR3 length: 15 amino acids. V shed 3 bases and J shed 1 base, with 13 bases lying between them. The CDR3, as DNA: TGTGCCTGGAGGAGCGGGGGGGCTTCTGGAAACACCATATATTTT. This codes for CAWRSGGASGNTIYF.

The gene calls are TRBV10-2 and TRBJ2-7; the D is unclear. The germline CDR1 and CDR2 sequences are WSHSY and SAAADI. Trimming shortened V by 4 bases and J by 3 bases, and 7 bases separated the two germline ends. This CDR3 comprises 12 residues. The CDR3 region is CASSAIIYEQYF. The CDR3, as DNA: TGCGCCAGCAGTGCTATTATCTACGAGCAGTACTTC.

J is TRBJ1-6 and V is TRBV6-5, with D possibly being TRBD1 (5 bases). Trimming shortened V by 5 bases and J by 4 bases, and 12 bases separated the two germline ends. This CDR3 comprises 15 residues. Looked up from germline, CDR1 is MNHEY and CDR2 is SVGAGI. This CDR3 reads CASSARQGYNSPLHF. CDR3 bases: TGTGCCAGCAGTGCCCGCCAGGGTTATAATTCACCCCTCCACTTT.

CDR3 DNA sequence: TGTGCCAGCAGCTTTTCAGACACTGAAGCTTTCTTT. Encoded protein: CASSFSDTEAFF. J is TRBJ1-1 and V is TRBV5-6; no clear D gene. The CDR3 totals 12 residues. CDR1 and CDR2 from the germline V gene are SGHDT and YYEEEE. Trimming took off 2 bases at V and 3 bases at J, with 5 bases between the two ends.